These 8 T cell receptor beta chains were all obtained from the same sample, sequenced in a study of shared clonotypes between healthy human individuals. Measured with immunoSEQ multiplex PCR; TCRdb has only the in-frame clones, and not every one. This sample has approximately 2.3 million clones, with approximately 95% found just once. The sequencing input was naive CD4+ T cells from PBMCs. Specified subset: CD45RA+ positively selected. The receptor source for this set is a man between 18 and 29 years old in good health. Some clones in this sample may be carry-over from other donors' samples.

This clone has just a few counts. The chain is built from TRBV28 and TRBJ1-1, with D possibly matching TRBD1 (6 bases). CDR3 length equals 14 residues. Per the germline V gene, CDR1 is MDHEN and CDR2 is SYDVKM. Between the trimmed V and J ends, which lost 6 bases and 0 bases, there was a span of 11 bases. CDR3 region: CASSRGDMNTEAFF. The CDR3 coding sequence is TGTGCCAGCAGCCGGGGGGACATGAACACTGAAGCTTTCTTT. Complete variable domain (other parts from reference TRBV28 and TRBJ1-1): DVKVTQSSRYLVKRTGEKVFLECVQDMDHENMFWYRQDPGLGLRLIYFSYDVKMKEKGDIPEGYSVSREKKERFSLILESASTNQTSMYLCASSRGDMNTEAFFGQGTRLTVV.

J is TRBJ2-7 and V is TRBV18; either TRBD1 or TRBD2 may supply D (5 bases each). Trimming took 2 bases from V and 0 from J, leaving 8 bases between them. CDR1 and CDR2 from the germline V gene are KGHSH and LQKENI. There are 14 residues in the CDR3. Here the CDR3 reads CASSPSGSSYEQYF. In DNA, the CDR3 is TGTGCCAGCTCACCATCAGGGAGCTCCTACGAGCAGTACTTC.

The V gene is TRBV18, the J gene TRBJ1-4; D not certain. Germline V gene lookup returns CDR1 KGHSH and CDR2 LQKENI. The ends were cut back, 3 bases at V and 0 bases at J, with 11 bases in the middle. The CDR3 totals 16 residues. CDR3 sequence reads: CASSPEIRATNEKLFF. The CDR3 DNA reads as TGTGCCAGCTCACCGGAGATAAGAGCAACTAATGAAAAACTGTTTTTT. Based on the CDR3 plus reference TRBV18 and TRBJ1-4, the full variable domain is NAGVMQNPRHLVRRRGQEARLRCSPMKGHSHVYWYRQLPEEGLKFMVYLQKENIIDESGMPKERFSAEFPKEGPSILRIQQVVRGDSAAYFCASSPEIRATNEKLFFGSGTQLSVL.

The chain links TRBV11-2 to TRBJ2-7, with 7 bases lining up with TRBD1. The V segment lost 1 base and the J segment 1 base; nucleotides outside the gene matches: 4. This CDR3 comprises 15 residues. CDR1 and CDR2 from the germline V gene are SGHAT and FQNNGV. The CDR3 nucleotides are TGTGCCAGCAGCTTAGCAGGGGACAGTTCCTACGAGCAGTACTTC. This encodes CASSLAGDSSYEQYF. Drawing the rest from reference TRBV11-2 and TRBJ2-7, the complete variable domain is EAGVAQSPRYKIIEKRQSVAFWCNPISGHATLYWYQQILGQGPKLLIQFQNNGVVDDSQLPKDRFSAERLKGVDSTLKIQPAKLEDSAVYLCASSLAGDSSYEQYFGPGTRLTVT.

V is TRBV7-2 and J is TRBJ2-5, with D perhaps matching TRBD2 (6 bases). CDR3 size: 14 residues. The germline V gene encodes CDR1 SGHTA and CDR2 FQGNSA. V lost 2 bases to trimming and J lost 7 bases, with 14 bases between them. The CDR3 is CASSLTGLPGTQYF. As DNA, the CDR3 is TGTGCCAGCAGCTTAACGGGACTCCCCGGGACCCAGTACTTC.

V gene TRBV15 combines with J gene TRBJ2-7; either TRBD1 or TRBD2 may fit D (5 bases each). CDR1 LNHNV and CDR2 YYDKDF come from the germline V gene (reference sequence). CDR3 length equals 12 residues. V lost 5 bases and J 3 bases, leaving 8 bases between the germline ends. CDR3 amino acids: CATSPGSYEQYF. CDR3 coding DNA: TGTGCCACCAGCCCAGGGAGCTACGAGCAGTACTTC.

The chain has TRBV5-1 and TRBJ2-3; 7 bases fit TRBD2. Germline CDR1 reads SGHRS; CDR2 reads YFSETQ. V was pared by 0 bases and J by 4 bases, with 5 bases of the junction left unmatched. This CDR3 region has 15 residues. Here the CDR3 reads CASSLGAGAADTQYF. CDR3 DNA sequence: TGCGCCAGCAGCTTGGGGGCGGGAGCTGCAGATACGCAGTATTTT.

The chain couples TRBV18 to TRBJ2-2; D remains ambiguous. The germline CDR1 and CDR2 sequences are KGHSH and LQKENI. The germline V and J ends were trimmed by 1 base and 2 bases, with 11 bases remaining between them. This CDR3 has 16 residues. CDR3 DNA: TGTGCCAGCTCACCACGTTTACAAAAAAACACCGGGGAGCTGTTTTTT. Its protein is CASSPRLQKNTGELFF.